This T cell receptor (beta chain) was sequenced during a study of blood T cell repertoires in COVID-19. As for the study in general: The cDNA or gDNA used as material had been derived from T cells, B-cell-depleted T cells, or PBMCs.

To note about this clone: This sample also contains other DNA sequences that code for the same CDR3.

Authors' analysis steps: Reference gene primer amplification gave nucleated cell count estimates. TCRdb keeps only in-frame clones here, not all; method: immunoSEQ multiplex PCR. Clonal size and the V and J genes are those of that table, whereas D and trimming came from the DNA. The top ten hold 3.5% to 4.5% of the sample, which has tens of thousands of clones, less than 90% seen once. The CDR3 runs 13 residues. Germline assignment: CDR1 SQVTM and CDR2 ANQGSEA. Between the trimmed V and J ends, which lost 4 bases and 1 base, there was a span of 10 bases. Sequenced material: peripheral blood. The rearrangement joins TRBV29-1 to TRBJ1-1; a possible D gene is TRBD1 (5 bases). This receptor was obtained from a man in his fifties or sixties with active COVID-19. CDR3 bases: TGCAGCGTTGCGCGGGGGAGGAACACTGAAGCTTTCTTT. Translated: CSVARGRNTEAFF.